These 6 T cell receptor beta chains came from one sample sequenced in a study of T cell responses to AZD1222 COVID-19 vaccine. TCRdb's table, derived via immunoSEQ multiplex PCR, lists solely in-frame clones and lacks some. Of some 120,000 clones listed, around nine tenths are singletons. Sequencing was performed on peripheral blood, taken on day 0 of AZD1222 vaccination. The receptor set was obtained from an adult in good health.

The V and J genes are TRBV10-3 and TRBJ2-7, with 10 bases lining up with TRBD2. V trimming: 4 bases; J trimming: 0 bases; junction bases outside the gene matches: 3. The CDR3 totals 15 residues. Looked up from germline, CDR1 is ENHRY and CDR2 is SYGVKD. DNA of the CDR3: TGTGCCATCAGTGCATCTAGCGGGGGCTCCTACGAGCAGTACTTC. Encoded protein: CAISASSGGSYEQYF.

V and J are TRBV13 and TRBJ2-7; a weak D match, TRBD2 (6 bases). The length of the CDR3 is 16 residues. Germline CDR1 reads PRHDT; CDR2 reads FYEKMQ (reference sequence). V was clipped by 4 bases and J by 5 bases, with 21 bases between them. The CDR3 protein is CASSSGNRRAHNEQYF. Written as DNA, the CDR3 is TGTGCCAGCAGCTCCGGAAACCGGAGGGCCCACAACGAGCAGTACTTC. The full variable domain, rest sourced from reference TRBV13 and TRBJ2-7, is AAGVIQSPRHLIKEKRETATLKCYPIPRHDTVYWYQQGPGQDPQFLISFYEKMQSDKGSIPDRFSAQQFSDYHSELNMSSLELGDSALYFCASSSGNRRAHNEQYFGPGTRLTVT.

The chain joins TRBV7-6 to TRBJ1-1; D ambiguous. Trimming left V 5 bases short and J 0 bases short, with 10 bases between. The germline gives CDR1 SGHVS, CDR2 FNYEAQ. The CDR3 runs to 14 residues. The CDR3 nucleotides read TGTGCCAGCAGCCGTGAGCAGTTGAACACTGAAGCTTTCTTT. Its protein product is CASSREQLNTEAFF.

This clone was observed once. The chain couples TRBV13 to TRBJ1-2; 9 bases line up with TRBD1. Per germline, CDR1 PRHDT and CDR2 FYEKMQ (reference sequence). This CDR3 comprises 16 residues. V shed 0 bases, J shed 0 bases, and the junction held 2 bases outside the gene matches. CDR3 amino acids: CASSLGGQGPNYGYTF. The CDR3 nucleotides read TGTGCCAGCAGCTTAGGGGGACAGGGTCCTAACTATGGCTACACCTTC.

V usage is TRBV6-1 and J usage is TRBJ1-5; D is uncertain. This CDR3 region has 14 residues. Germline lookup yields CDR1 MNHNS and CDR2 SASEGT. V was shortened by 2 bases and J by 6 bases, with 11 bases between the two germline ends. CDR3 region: CASSESRASQPQHF. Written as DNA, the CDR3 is TGTGCCAGCAGTGAATCGCGGGCAAGTCAGCCCCAGCATTTT.

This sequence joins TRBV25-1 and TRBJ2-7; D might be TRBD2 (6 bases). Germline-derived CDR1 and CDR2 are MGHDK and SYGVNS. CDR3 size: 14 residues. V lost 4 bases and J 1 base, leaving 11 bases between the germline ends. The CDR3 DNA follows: TGTGCCAGCAGTGTCCTAGCGAGTTCCTACGAGCAGTACTTC. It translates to CASSVLASSYEQYF.